This T cell receptor beta chain came from a study of CD4 and CD8 cells across lung adenocarcinoma regions. MiXCR was run by TCRdb on the PCR reads, yielding one entry per CDR3 protein. Among 10,000 to 15,000 distinct CDR3 sequences, approximately 50% were seen once, and the ten largest hold roughly 34%. The CDR3 runs to 15 residues. Germline V lookup: CDR1 GTSNPN, CDR2 SVGIG (reference sequence). Samples came from patients with localized non-small cell lung adenocarcinoma. The chain joins TRBV30 to TRBJ2-5; 8 nucleotides agree with TRBD2. The J call is doubtful: the DNA matches TRBJ2-3 better. The receptor's source is a female donor with lung adenocarcinoma. The CD4 and CD8 labels of this study may be unreliable. Sequencing used CD8+ T cells from the margin of a lung tumor. Here the CDR3 DNA reads TGTGGCGGGGGGATCGGGGGCTGTTATCCTGAGACCCAGTATTTT. Translated, it gives CGGGIGGCYPETQYF.